This T cell receptor beta chain came from a study of T cell repertoires in cytomegalovirus infection. Study details: Well-studied HLA-B-restricted CMV epitopes were used in the study alongside recently identified HLA-C-restricted ones. Based on public TCR beta signatures, there were indications of CMV infection and of a matching HLA type.

Germline V gives CDR1 MNHEY, CDR2 SVGAGI. This CDR3 region has 13 residues. Trimming cost V 8 bases and J 5 bases; bases outside gene matches: 5. Worth noting for this clonotype: Its cognate antigen is unknown.

A single record per CDR3 protein comes from TCRdb applying MiXCR to the reads. The data contain 750,000 to 900,000 distinct CDR3 sequences, approximately 32% of them singletons. Whole-study results and caveats: In two of eight donors, the top clonotype was HLA-C-restricted CMV-specific.

This clonotype was obtained from a human donor in good health (CMV status not recorded). Some clones in this sample may be carry-over from other donors' samples. V is TRBV6-5 and J is TRBJ2-3, with TRBD1 matching 9 bases. Sequences were derived from cultured CD8+ T cells from PBMCs, sampled from culture after CMV antigen stimulation. This CDR3 reads CASRTGVGDTQYF. DNA of the CDR3: TGTGCCAGCCGGACAGGGGTCGGAGATACGCAGTATTTT.